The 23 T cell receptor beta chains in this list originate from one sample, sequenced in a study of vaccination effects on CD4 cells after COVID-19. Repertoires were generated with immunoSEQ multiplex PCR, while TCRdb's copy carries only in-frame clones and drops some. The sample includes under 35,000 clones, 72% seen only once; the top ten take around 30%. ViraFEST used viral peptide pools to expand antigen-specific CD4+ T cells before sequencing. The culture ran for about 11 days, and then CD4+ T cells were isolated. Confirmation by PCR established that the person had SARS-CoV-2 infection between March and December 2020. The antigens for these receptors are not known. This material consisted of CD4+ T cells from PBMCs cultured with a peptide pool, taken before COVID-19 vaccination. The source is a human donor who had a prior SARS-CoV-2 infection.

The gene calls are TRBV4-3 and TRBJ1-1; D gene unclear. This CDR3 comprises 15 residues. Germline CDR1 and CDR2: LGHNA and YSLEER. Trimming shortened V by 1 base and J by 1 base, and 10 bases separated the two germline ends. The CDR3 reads CASSQGEVANTEAFF. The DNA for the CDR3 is TGCGCCAGCAGCCAAGGAGAGGTCGCGAACACTGAAGCTTTCTTT.

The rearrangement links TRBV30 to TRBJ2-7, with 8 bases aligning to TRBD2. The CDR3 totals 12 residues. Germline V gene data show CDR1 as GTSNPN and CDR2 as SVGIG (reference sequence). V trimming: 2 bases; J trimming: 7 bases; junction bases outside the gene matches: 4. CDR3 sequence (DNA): TGTGCCTGGAGTCCAATAGCGGGAGAGCAGTACTTC. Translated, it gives CAWSPIAGEQYF.

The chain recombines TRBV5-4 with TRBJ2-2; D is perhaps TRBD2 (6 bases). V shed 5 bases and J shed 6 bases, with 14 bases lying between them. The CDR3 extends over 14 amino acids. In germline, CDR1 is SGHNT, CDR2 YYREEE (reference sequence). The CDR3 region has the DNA TGTGCCAGCAGTCGCGGCGGGGAGGCCGGGGAGCTGTTTTTT. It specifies CASSRGGEAGELFF.

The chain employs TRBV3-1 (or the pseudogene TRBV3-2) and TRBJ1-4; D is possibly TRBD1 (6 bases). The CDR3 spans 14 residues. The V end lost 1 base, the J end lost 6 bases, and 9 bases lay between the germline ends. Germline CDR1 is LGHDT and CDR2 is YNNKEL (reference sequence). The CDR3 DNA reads TGTGCCAGCAGCCAAGCCGGGGGCCATGAAAAACTGTTTTTT. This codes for CASSQAGGHEKLFF.

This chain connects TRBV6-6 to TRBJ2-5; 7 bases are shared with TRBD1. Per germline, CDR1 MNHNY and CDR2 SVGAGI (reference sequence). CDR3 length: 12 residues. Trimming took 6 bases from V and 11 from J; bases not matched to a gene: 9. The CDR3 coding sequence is TGTGCCAGCAGCCCCGGGGACAGACGGCAGTACTTC. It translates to CASSPGDRRQYF.

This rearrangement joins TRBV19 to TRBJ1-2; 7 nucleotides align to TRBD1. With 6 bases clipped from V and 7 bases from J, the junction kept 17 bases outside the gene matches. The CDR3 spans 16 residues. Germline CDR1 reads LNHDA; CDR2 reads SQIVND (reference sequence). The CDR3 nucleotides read TGTGCCAGTAGAAGTAGAGGGACAGTCACCTATGGTGGCTACACCTTC. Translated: CASRSRGTVTYGGYTF.

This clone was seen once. Written as DNA, the CDR3 is TGTGCCAGCAGTGACACTAGCGGGAGCTACAATGAGCAGTTCTTC. Protein sequence: CASSDTSGSYNEQFF. The chain uses TRBV6-4 and TRBJ2-1, with 11 bases matching TRBD2. With 2 bases clipped from V and 3 bases from J, the junction kept 0 bases outside the gene matches. This CDR3 spans 15 amino acids. The germline V gene encodes CDR1 MRHNA and CDR2 SNTAGT.

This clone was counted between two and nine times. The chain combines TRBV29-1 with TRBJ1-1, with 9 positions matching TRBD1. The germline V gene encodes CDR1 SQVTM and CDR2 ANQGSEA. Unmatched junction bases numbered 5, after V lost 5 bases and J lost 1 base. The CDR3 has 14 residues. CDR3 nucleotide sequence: TGCAGCGTTTGGGACAGGGACCCGAACACTGAAGCTTTCTTT. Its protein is CSVWDRDPNTEAFF.

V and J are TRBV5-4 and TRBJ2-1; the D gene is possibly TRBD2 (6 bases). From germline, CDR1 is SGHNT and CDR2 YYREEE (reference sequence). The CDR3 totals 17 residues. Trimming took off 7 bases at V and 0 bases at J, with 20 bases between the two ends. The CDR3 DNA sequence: TGTGCCAGCGGTGGTCCTGCGGGGCGGAGCTCCTACAATGAGCAGTTCTTC. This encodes CASGGPAGRSSYNEQFF. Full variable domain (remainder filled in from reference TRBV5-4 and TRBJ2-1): ETGVTQSPTHLIKTRGQQVTLRCSSQSGHNTVSWYQQALGQGPQFIFQYYREEENGRGNFPPRFSGLQFPNYSSELNVNALELDDSALYLCASGGPAGRSSYNEQFFGPGTRLTVL.

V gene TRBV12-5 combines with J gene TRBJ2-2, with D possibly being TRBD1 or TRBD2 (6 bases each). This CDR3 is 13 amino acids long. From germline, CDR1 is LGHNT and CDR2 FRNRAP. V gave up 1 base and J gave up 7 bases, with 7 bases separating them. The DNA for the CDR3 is TGTGCTAGTGGTTTGGAGGGGGGCGGGGAGCTGTTTTTT. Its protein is CASGLEGGGELFF.

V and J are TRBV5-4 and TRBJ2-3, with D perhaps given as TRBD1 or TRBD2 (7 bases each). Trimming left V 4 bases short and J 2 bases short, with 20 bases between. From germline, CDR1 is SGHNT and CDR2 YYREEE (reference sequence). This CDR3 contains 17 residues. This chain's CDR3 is CASSQGPQGGITDTQYF. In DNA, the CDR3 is TGTGCCAGCAGCCAAGGCCCCCAGGGGGGGATCACAGATACGCAGTATTTT.

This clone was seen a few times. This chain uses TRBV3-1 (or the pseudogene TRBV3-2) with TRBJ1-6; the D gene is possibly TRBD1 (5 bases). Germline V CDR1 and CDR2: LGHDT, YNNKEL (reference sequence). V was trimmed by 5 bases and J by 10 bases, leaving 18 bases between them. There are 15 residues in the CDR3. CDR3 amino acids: CASSNRGVHRSPLHF. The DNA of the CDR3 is TGTGCCAGCAGCAACCGGGGGGTTCATAGATCACCCCTCCACTTT.

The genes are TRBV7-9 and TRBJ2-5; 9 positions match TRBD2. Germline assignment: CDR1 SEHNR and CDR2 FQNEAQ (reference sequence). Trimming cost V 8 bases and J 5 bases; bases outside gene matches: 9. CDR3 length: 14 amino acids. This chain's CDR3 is CASVPGLALETQYF. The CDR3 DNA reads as TGTGCCAGCGTGCCGGGACTAGCTCTGGAGACCCAGTACTTC.

The CDR3 DNA reads as TGTGCCAGCAGCTTGATTGAAGGAACTAACTATGGCTACACCTTC. Its protein is CASSLIEGTNYGYTF. The V and J genes are TRBV5-6 and TRBJ1-2, with D unclear. The CDR3 is made up of 15 amino acids. Germline V gives CDR1 SGHDT, CDR2 YYEEEE. V lost 1 base and J lost 0, with 10 bases in between.

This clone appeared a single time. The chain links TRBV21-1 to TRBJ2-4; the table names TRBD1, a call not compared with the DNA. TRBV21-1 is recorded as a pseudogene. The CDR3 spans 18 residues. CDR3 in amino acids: CASSKLRDRGFGKNIQYF. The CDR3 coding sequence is TGTGCCAGCAGTAAGCTCCGGGACAGGGGGTTTGGCAAAAACATTCAGTACTTC.

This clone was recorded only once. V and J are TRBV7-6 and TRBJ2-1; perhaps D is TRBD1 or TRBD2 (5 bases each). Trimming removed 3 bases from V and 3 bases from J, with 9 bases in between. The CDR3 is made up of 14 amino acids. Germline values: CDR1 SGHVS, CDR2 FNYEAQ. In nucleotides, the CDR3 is TGTGCCAGCAGCTTTGGGACCAACTACAATGAGCAGTTCTTC. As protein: CASSFGTNYNEQFF.

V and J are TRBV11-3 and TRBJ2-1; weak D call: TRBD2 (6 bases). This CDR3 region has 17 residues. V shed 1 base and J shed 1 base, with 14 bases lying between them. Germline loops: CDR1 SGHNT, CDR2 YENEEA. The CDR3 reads CASSLVARTTSYNEQFF. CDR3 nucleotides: TGTGCCAGCAGCTTAGTTGCCCGGACTACGTCCTACAATGAGCAGTTCTTC.

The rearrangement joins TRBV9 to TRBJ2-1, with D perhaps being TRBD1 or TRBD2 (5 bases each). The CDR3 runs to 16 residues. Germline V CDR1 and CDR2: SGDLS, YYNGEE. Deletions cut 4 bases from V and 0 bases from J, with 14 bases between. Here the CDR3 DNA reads TGTGCCAGCAGCACACGGGGACGGGGCTCCTACAATGAGCAGTTCTTC. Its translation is CASSTRGRGSYNEQFF.

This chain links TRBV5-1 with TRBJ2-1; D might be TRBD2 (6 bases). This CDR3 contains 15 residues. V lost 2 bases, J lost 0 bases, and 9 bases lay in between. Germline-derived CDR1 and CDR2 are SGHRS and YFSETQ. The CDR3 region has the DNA TGCGCCAGCAGCTTCTACGGGAGCTCCTACAATGAGCAGTTCTTC. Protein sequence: CASSFYGSSYNEQFF.

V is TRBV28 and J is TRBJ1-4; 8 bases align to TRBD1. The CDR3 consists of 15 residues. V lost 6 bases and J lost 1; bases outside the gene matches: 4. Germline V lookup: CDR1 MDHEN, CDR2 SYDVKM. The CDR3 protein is CASRIDRGTNEKLFF. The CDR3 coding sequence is TGTGCCAGCAGAATAGACAGGGGAACTAATGAAAAACTGTTTTTT.

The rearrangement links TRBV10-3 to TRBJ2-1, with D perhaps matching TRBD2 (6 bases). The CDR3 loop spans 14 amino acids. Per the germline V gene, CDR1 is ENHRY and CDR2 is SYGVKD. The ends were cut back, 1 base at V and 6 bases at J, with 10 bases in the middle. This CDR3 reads CAISELVAVNEQFF. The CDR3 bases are TGTGCCATCAGTGAGTTGGTAGCGGTCAATGAGCAGTTCTTC.

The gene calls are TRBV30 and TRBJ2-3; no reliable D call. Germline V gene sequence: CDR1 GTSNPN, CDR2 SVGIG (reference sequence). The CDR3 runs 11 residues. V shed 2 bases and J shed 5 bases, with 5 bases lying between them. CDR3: CAWSWGDTQYF. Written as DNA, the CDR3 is TGTGCCTGGAGTTGGGGAGATACGCAGTATTTT. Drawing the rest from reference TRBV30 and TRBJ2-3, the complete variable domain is SQTIHQWPATLVQPVGSPLSLECTVEGTSNPNLYWYRQAAGRGLQLLFYSVGIGQISSEVPQNLSASRPQDRQFILSSKKLLLSDSGFYLCAWSWGDTQYFGPGTRLTVL.

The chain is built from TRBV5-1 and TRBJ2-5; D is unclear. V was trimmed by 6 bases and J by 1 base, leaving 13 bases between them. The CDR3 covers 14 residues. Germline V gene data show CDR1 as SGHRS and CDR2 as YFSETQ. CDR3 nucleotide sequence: TGCGCCAGCACTCCAGGCTCCACCCAAGAGACCCAGTACTTC. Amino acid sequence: CASTPGSTQETQYF.